Listed below are T cell receptor beta chains from one sample, sequenced in a study of T cell responses to AZD1222 COVID-19 vaccine. Measured with immunoSEQ multiplex PCR; TCRdb has only the in-frame clones, and not every one. The table has more than 60,000 clones, roughly nine tenths seen once. The specimen comprised peripheral blood, sampled on day 0 of AZD1222 vaccination. These receptors all stem from an adult in good health. CDR3s include the opening cysteine and the closing phenylalanine or tryptophan. D genes are given only for firm matches. Clone size is shown for a subset of rows, as once, few, many or a class of expanded clone.

V gene	clone size	D gene	J gene	CDR3 protein	CDR3 DNA
TRBV28	.	.	TRBJ1-2	CASSFVGGYGYTF	TGTGCCAGCAGTTTTGTAGGGGGCTATGGCTACACCTTC
TRBV10-3	.	TRBD1	TRBJ1-5	CAISEPRETGGLTSNQPQHF	TGTGCCATCAGTGAACCCCGGGAGACAGGGGGCTTAACTAGCAATCAGCCCCAGCATTTT
TRBV19	.	.	TRBJ1-5	CASSIGDFRVNQPQHF	TGTGCCAGTAGTATTGGAGATTTCCGCGTTAATCAGCCCCAGCATTTT
TRBV20-1	.	TRBD2	TRBJ2-2	CSASSGVNTGELFF	TGCAGTGCTAGTAGCGGGGTGAACACCGGGGAGCTGTTTTTT
TRBV7-6	.	TRBD1	TRBJ1-5	CASSFSDRGQPQHF	TGTGCCAGCAGCTTTTCGGACAGGGGGCAGCCCCAGCATTTT
TRBV6-4	once	.	TRBJ1-2	CASSDRDVPLNGYTF	TGTGCCAGCAGTGACCGTGACGTCCCTCTCAATGGCTACACCTTC
TRBV19	.	.	TRBJ1-3	CASSTQSSGNTIYF	TGTGCCAGTAGTACGCAAAGCTCTGGAAACACCATATATTTT
TRBV3-1/TRBV3-2	.	.	TRBJ2-5	CASSRSRGVTQYF	TGTGCCAGCAGCCGTTCCAGGGGCGTCACCCAGTACTTC
TRBV18	.	.	TRBJ1-1	CASSRGERTEAFF	TGTGCCAGCTCTCGCGGTGAACGAACGGAAGCTTTCTTT
TRBV5-4	.	.	TRBJ1-1	CASSLSFTGSTEAFF	TGTGCCAGCAGCTTGTCCTTCACCGGGAGCACTGAAGCTTTCTTT
TRBV6-6	.	.	TRBJ1-2	CASSPKEDSNYGYTF	TGTGCCAGCAGCCCAAAAGAGGACAGTAACTATGGCTACACCTTC
TRBV5-1	.	.	TRBJ1-1	CASSSQLLDGNTEAFF	TGCGCCAGCAGCTCCCAACTCCTGGACGGGAACACTGAAGCTTTCTTT
TRBV7-6	.	.	TRBJ1-3	CASSLGGLYSGNTIYF	TGTGCCAGCAGCTTAGGCGGGCTGTACTCTGGAAACACCATATATTTT
TRBV11-2	.	TRBD2	TRBJ2-5	CASSSRGGFETQYF	TGTGCCAGCAGCTCCCGGGGGGGCTTTGAGACCCAGTACTTC
TRBV11-3	.	.	TRBJ1-4	CASSLGGIIKGEKLFF	TGTGCCAGCAGCTTAGGAGGAATTATCAAAGGGGAAAAACTGTTTTTT
TRBV28	.	.	TRBJ1-3	CASSFGSSGNTIYF	TGTGCCAGCAGTTTTGGGTCCTCTGGAAACACCATATATTTT
TRBV2	.	.	TRBJ1-6	CATRIDNGNSPLHF	TGTGCCACCAGGATAGACAACGGAAATTCACCCCTCCACTTT
TRBV5-1	.	TRBD2	TRBJ2-1	CASSTQTSGSPNEQFF	TGCGCCAGCAGCACTCAGACTAGCGGGAGCCCCAATGAGCAGTTCTTC
TRBV7-9	.	.	TRBJ2-2	CASSLASGWNTGELFF	TGTGCCAGCAGCTTAGCGTCAGGATGGAACACCGGGGAGCTGTTTTTT
TRBV27	.	TRBD1	TRBJ2-3	CASSTGGSTDTQYF	TGTGCCAGCAGTACAGGGGGCAGCACAGATACGCAGTATTTT
TRBV3-1/TRBV3-2	.	.	TRBJ2-7	CASSQGWPYEQYF	TGTGCCAGCAGCCAAGGCTGGCCCTACGAGCAGTACTTC
TRBV2	.	.	TRBJ2-5	CASRVGETQYF	TGTGCCAGCAGGGTGGGAGAGACCCAGTACTTC
TRBV4-3	few	.	TRBJ2-5	CASSFERGNQETQYF	TGCGCCAGCAGCTTCGAAAGGGGGAACCAAGAGACCCAGTACTTC
TRBV25-1	medium-sized	.	TRBJ2-3	CASSTGGADTQYF	TGTGCCAGCAGTACCGGGGGTGCAGATACGCAGTATTTT
TRBV7-2	once	TRBD2	TRBJ2-3	CASSLARAAGILTDTQYF	TGTGCCAGCAGCTTAGCGCGGGCAGCGGGGATTCTCACAGATACGCAGTATTTT
TRBV2	.	.	TRBJ2-1	CASSAGLRGGNEQFF	TGTGCCAGCAGTGCCGGCCTTCGAGGGGGGAATGAGCAGTTCTTC
TRBV5-1	.	TRBD2	TRBJ2-3	CASSDLTLAGGPDTQYF	TGCGCCAGCAGCGACCTAACACTAGCGGGGGGGCCAGATACGCAGTATTTT
TRBV5-1	.	.	TRBJ2-5	CASSFTRVQETQYF	TGCGCCAGCAGCTTCACCCGGGTCCAAGAGACCCAGTACTTC
TRBV6-2/TRBV6-3	.	TRBD2	TRBJ2-3	CASSYSSGRGPDTQYF	TGTGCCAGCAGTTACTCGAGCGGGAGAGGCCCAGATACGCAGTATTTT
TRBV7-3	.	.	TRBJ2-1	CASSPEGGPYNEQFF	TGTGCCAGCAGCCCGGAGGGGGGCCCCTACAATGAGCAGTTCTTC
TRBV4-2	.	.	TRBJ2-7	CASSQATGSYEQYF	TGTGCCAGCAGCCAAGCTACCGGGAGCTACGAGCAGTACTTC
TRBV7-2	.	.	TRBJ2-7	CASSLNWGPYEQYF	TGTGCCAGCAGCTTAAACTGGGGGCCATACGAGCAGTACTTC
TRBV28	.	TRBD2	TRBJ2-1	CASSTRTSGRGEQFF	TGTGCCAGCAGTACTCGGACTAGCGGGAGGGGTGAGCAGTTCTTC
TRBV15	.	.	TRBJ2-1	CATSRDAKGTGYNEQFF	TGTGCCACCAGCAGAGATGCCAAGGGGACGGGCTACAATGAGCAGTTCTTC
TRBV5-1	.	.	TRBJ1-4	CASTMGEEGEKLFF	TGCGCCAGCACCATGGGGGAGGAAGGGGAAAAACTGTTTTTT
TRBV6-1	.	.	TRBJ2-3	CASSALDTIFTDTQYF	TGTGCCAGCAGTGCCCTAGACACTATATTCACAGATACGCAGTATTTT
TRBV4-1	.	.	TRBJ2-7	CASSHRTEIYEQYF	TGCGCCAGCAGCCACCGGACAGAAATCTACGAGCAGTACTTC
TRBV6-5	.	.	TRBJ1-4	CASSSGVPTNEKLFF	TGTGCCAGCAGTTCAGGGGTTCCAACTAATGAAAAACTGTTTTTT
TRBV18	.	TRBD1	TRBJ2-5	CASSPLGQEETQYF	TGTGCCAGCTCACCCCTAGGACAGGAGGAGACCCAGTACTTC
TRBV24-1	.	.	TRBJ2-5	CATSDLPGREETQYF	TGTGCCACCAGTGATTTGCCGGGGCGAGAAGAGACCCAGTACTTC